This T cell receptor (beta chain) was retrieved from a study of T cell changes during pregnancy in multiple sclerosis. Assay: immunoSEQ multiplex PCR; the TCRdb copy retains only in-frame clones and omits some. The sample records around 66,000 clones, 75% to 95% being singletons. The V and J ends lost 0 bases and 1 base respectively, with 6 bases between them. CDR3 length equals 14 residues. CDR1 and CDR2 from the germline V gene are SEHNR and FQNEAQ (reference sequence). This chain uses TRBV7-9 with TRBJ1-1; D is undetermined. The TCR originated in a female donor in good health, enrolled as a control in a pregnancy study. The source material was peripheral blood, sampled in the third trimester of pregnancy. CDR3 sequence: CASSLAPENTEAFF. CDR3 DNA sequence: TGTGCCAGCAGCTTAGCTCCAGAGAACACTGAAGCTTTCTTT. Full variable domain (outside the CDR3, taken from reference TRBV7-9 and TRBJ1-1): DTGVSQNPRHKITKRGQNVTFRCDPISEHNRLYWYRQTLGQGPEFLTYFQNEAQLEKSRLLSDRFSAERPKGSFSTLEIQRTEQGDSAMYLCASSLAPENTEAFFGQGTRLTVV.